A single sample gave rise to the 4 T cell receptor beta chains below, sequenced in a study of T-cell memory formation after mild COVID-19 (TCRdb year 2021). The library was produced with 5' RACE. The run used an Illumina NovaSeq 6000. The raw public data were reprocessed by TCRdb itself: fastp quality trimming at Q25, MiXCR clonotype calling, in-frame beta chains only. Rows are unified per CDR3 protein, each entry keeping the most common DNA and genes. The sample has hundreds of thousands of distinct CDR3 sequences on record, more than 15% of them singletons. The biggest ten clones account for under 25% of the sample. Sequences were obtained from PBMCs or a T cell subset sorted from them (not recorded which). These receptors came from a man between 18 and 29 years old who had mild COVID-19 (a few samples of this study predate the infection). The sample titles of this study are shuffled in the database, so cell type and time point are left out; the donor was told from shared clones.

The chain couples TRBV20-1 to TRBJ2-3; maybe TRBD2 (6 bases). The V and J ends lost 3 bases and 0 bases respectively, with 16 bases between them. Looked up from germline, CDR1 is DFQATT and CDR2 is SNEGSKA (reference sequence). The length of the CDR3 is 16 residues. For the CDR3, the DNA is TGCAGTGCTAGTTCTCCGCGTCGGGGGAGCACAGATACGCAGTATTTT. Translation gives CSASSPRRGSTDTQYF.

The chain carries TRBV7-9 and TRBJ2-5; 7 bases line up with TRBD2. This CDR3 comprises 15 residues. Trimming removed 5 bases from V and 2 bases from J; junction bases left unmatched: 8. CDR1 and CDR2 from the germline V gene are SEHNR and FQNEAQ (reference sequence). The CDR3 DNA reads TGTGCCAGCAGCCTCCGAGGCGGGGGACAAGAGACCCAGTACTTC. It specifies CASSLRGGGQETQYF.

The table lists this clonotype with a count of one. The V call is TRBV12-3 or TRBV12-4, the J call TRBJ1-5, with TRBD1 identical over 7 bases. The V and J ends lost 7 bases and 6 bases, in that order; junction bases with no gene match: 3. This CDR3 region has 12 residues. The DNA of the CDR3 is TGTGCCAGCACCAGACAGGGTCAGCCCCAGCATTTT. As protein: CASTRQGQPQHF.

V and J are TRBV7-3 and TRBJ2-2; D unclear. Germline values: CDR1 SGHTA, CDR2 FQGTGA. Trimming stripped 1 base from V and 6 bases from J, with 15 bases between. This CDR3 has 16 amino acids. As DNA, the CDR3 is TGTGCCAGCAGCTTAAATTCGGGCGAGCGTTCCGGGGAGCTGTTTTTT. Protein sequence: CASSLNSGERSGELFF.